Sequencing of this T cell receptor beta chain was carried out in a study of blood T cells in healthy people across ages. This clonotype showed up just a few times. This CDR3 is built from 17 residues. J was trimmed by 7 bases and V by 0 bases; bases with no gene match: 11. Germline V gives CDR1 LGHNA, CDR2 YSLEER. The second PCR ran about 7 to 12 cycles with a sample-barcoded 5' primer and J-beta primers. Every cDNA molecule carried a tag from a template-switch adaptor bearing 12 random nucleotides. TCRdb re-called the 5' RACE reads through MiXCR, storing one row per CDR3 protein. The sample shows approximately 2,000,000 distinct CDR3 sequences, about 39% of them seen only once.

The sample was blood. This clonotype originated in a human donor in good health. V and J are TRBV4-3 and TRBJ2-1; 8 positions match TRBD1. CDR3 sequence (DNA): TGCGCCAGCAGCCAAGATAGTACTGGACAGGGTAGGAATGAGCAGTTCTTC. It encodes CASSQDSTGQGRNEQFF.